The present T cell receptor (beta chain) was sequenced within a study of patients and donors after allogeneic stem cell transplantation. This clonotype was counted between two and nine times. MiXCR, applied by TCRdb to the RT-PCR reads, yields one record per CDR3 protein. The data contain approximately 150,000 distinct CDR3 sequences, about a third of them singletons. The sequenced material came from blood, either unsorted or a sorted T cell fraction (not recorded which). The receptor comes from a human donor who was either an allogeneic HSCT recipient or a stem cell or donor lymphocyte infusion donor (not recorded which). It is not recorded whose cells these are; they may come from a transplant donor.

CDR3 nucleotide sequence: TGTGCCAGCAGCCCAGAAACTAATGAAAAACTGTTTTTT. Protein product: CASSPETNEKLFF. The rearrangement links TRBV9 to TRBJ1-4; unclear D gene. CDR3 length equals 13 residues. Germline V gene sequence: CDR1 SGDLS, CDR2 YYNGEE. Trimming pared 4 bases from V and 1 base from J, leaving 5 bases between.